This T cell receptor beta chain came from a study of T cells after yellow fever vaccination. Turning to the study itself: SMART-Seq v4 Ultra Low Input prepared the low-cell-number fractions. Findings and limits, study-wide: The appearance of a small share of clonotypes in both CD4 and CD8 compartments was observed. Secondary responses were weaker yet peaked faster, day 5 versus 15.

The germline CDR1 and CDR2 sequences are KGHSH and LQKENI. The junction had 5 bases not matched to a gene; V was cut back by 0 bases and J by 4 bases. CDR3 length equals 15 residues. This clonotype has more than one count but fewer than ten. Its antigen is undetermined. TCRdb ran MiXCR on the 5' RACE reads and lists one entry per CDR3 protein. The sample holds about 300,000 distinct CDR3 sequences; around 4.1% are singletons and the top ten take about 24%. V usage is TRBV18 and J usage is TRBJ1-1; 7 bases line up with TRBD1. The input for sequencing was PBMCs, taken 5 days after the yellow fever booster vaccination. The receptor comes from a man between 18 and 29 years old who received the YFV17D yellow fever vaccine. The chain's CDR3 is CASSPPNRGGTEAFF. Here the CDR3 DNA reads TGTGCCAGCTCACCACCGAACAGGGGTGGCACTGAAGCTTTCTTT.